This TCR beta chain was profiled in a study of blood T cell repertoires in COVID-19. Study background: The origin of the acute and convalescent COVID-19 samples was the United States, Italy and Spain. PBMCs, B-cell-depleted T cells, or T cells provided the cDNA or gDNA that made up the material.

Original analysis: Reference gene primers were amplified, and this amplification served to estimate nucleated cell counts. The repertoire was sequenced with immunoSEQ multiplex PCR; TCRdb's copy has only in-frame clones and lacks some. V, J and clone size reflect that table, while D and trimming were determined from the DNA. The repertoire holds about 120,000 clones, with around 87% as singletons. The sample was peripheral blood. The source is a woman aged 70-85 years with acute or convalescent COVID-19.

Here the CDR3 reads CASATGLNEKLFF. As DNA, the CDR3 is TGTGCCAGCGCGACAGGCCTTAATGAAAAACTGTTTTTT. The chain recombines TRBV6-5 with TRBJ1-4; possible D gene TRBD1, 6 bases. V lost 8 bases and J 4 bases, leaving 11 bases between the germline ends. Germline V CDR1 and CDR2: MNHEY, SVGAGI. CDR3 length equals 13 residues.